The text below deals with one T cell receptor beta chain. The assay was immunoSEQ multiplex PCR, and TCRdb's table has in-frame clones only and misses some. The sample includes about 110,000 clones, 75% to 95% seen only once; the top ten take over 0.6%. The CDR3 runs to 15 residues. J lost 7 bases, V lost 6 bases, and 9 bases had no gene match. Germline lookup yields CDR1 ENHRY and CDR2 SYGVKD. This sample was taken from a study of OX40 agonist ivuxolimab in advanced cancers. The investigators sampled blood at baseline, at cycle 4 day 1, and at cycle 7 day 1. The receptor's source is an adult with an advanced solid tumor such as melanoma, head and neck, liver or kidney cancer. The chain recombines TRBV10-3 with TRBJ2-1; 10 nucleotides match TRBD2. Sequencing was performed on CD4+ or CD8+ T cells sorted from blood, taken in a trial of the OX40 agonist ivuxolimab. CDR3 amino acids: CAIRSGGAVKNEQFF. DNA for the CDR3: TGTGCCATCAGAAGCGGGGGGGCGGTAAAGAATGAGCAGTTCTTC.